This T cell receptor beta chain was sequenced during a study of T-cell reconstitution after alpha-beta-depleted transplantation in children. Preparing the TCRbeta library involved the use of unique molecular identifiers. MiXCR, applied by TCRdb to the PCR reads, yields one record per CDR3 protein. The sample consists of 250,000 to 350,000 distinct CDR3 sequences, roughly 9.5% of them appearing once. With V trimmed by 5 bases and J by 1 base, 10 bases remained unmatched. CDR1 is DFQATT and CDR2 is SNEGSKA in the germline V gene (reference sequence). The CDR3 covers 15 residues. Sequencing was performed on PBMCs from the stem cell graft donor, taken from the stem cell graft. The chain has TRBV20-1 and TRBJ1-1; TRBD1 aligns across 7 bases. This TCR was sampled from a human donor who donated a stem cell graft to a child with SCID. This chain's CDR3 is CSAGRQGSGNTEAFF. As DNA, the CDR3 is TGCAGTGCTGGAAGACAGGGCTCGGGGAACACTGAAGCTTTCTTT.